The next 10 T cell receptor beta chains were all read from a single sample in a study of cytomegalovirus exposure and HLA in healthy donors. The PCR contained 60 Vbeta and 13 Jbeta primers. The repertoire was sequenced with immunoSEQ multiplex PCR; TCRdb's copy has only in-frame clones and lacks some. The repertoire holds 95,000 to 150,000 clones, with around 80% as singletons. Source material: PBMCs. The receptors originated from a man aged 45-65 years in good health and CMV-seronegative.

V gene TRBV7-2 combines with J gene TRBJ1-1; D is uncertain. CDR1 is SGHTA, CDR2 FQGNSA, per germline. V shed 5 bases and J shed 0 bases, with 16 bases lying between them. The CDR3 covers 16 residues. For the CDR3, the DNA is TGTGCCAGCAGCCCCCGAATGGCGGGCATGAACACTGAAGCTTTCTTT. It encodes CASSPRMAGMNTEAFF. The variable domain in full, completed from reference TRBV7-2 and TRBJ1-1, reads GAGVSQSPSNKVTEKGKDVELRCDPISGHTALYWYRQSLGQGLEFLIYFQGNSAPDKSGLPSDRFSAERTGGSVSTLTIQRTQQEDSAVYLCASSPRMAGMNTEAFFGQGTRLTVV.

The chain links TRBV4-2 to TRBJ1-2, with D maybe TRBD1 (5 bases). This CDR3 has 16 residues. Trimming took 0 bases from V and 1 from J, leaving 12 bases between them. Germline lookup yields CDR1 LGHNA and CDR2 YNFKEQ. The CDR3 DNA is TGTGCCAGCAGCCAAGATAGTGAGACAGATAACTATGGCTACACCTTC. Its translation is CASSQDSETDNYGYTF.

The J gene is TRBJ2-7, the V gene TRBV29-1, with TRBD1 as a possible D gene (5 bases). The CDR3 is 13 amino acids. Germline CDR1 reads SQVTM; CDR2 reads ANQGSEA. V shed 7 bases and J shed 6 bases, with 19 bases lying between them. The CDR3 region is CSGGMSSSGEQYF. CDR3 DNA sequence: TGCAGCGGGGGCATGAGCTCCTCGGGCGAGCAGTACTTC.

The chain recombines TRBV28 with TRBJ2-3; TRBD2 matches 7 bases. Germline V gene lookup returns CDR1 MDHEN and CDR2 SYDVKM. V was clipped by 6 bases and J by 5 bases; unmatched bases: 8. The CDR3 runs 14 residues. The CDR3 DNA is TGTGCCAGCAGGGGGACTACCTCTCAAGATACGCAGTATTTT. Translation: CASRGTTSQDTQYF.

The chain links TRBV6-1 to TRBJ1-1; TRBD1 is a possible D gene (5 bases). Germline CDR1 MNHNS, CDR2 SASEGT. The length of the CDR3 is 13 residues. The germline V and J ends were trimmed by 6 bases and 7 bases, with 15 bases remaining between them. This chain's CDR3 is CASSPPGMGEAFF. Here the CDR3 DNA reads TGTGCCAGCAGCCCCCCAGGGATGGGTGAAGCTTTCTTT.

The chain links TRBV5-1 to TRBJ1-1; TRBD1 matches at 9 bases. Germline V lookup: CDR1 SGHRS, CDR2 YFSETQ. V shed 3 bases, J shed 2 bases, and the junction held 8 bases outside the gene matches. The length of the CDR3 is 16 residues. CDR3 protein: CASSSNTGGGNTEAFF. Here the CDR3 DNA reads TGCGCCAGCAGCTCGAATACAGGGGGCGGAAACACTGAAGCTTTCTTT.

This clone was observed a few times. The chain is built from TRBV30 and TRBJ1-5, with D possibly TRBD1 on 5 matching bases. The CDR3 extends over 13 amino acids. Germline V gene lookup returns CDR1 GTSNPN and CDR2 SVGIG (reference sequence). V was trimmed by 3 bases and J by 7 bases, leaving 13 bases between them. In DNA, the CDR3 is TGTGCCTGGAGAGGGCAGGCAGGGCAGCCCCAGCATTTT. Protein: CAWRGQAGQPQHF.

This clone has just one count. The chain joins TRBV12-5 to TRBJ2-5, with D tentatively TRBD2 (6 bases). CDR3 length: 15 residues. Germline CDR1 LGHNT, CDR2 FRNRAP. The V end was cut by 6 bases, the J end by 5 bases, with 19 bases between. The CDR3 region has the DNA TGTGCTAGTGGCCGCCAGACTGGGGGGAGGGAGACCCAGTACTTC. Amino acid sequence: CASGRQTGGRETQYF. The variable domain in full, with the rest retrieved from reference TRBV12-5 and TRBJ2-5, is DARVTQTPRHKVTEMGQEVTMRCQPILGHNTVFWYRQTMMQGLELLAYFRNRAPLDDSGMPKDRFSAEMPDATLATLKIQPSEPRDSAVYFCASGRQTGGRETQYFGPGTRLLVL.

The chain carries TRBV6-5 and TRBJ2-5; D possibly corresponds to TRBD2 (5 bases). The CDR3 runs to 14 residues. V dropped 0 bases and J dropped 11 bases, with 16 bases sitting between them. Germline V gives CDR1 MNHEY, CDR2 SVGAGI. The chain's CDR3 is CASSYSNEGPGQYF. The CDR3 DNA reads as TGTGCCAGCAGTTACTCGAATGAGGGTCCCGGGCAGTACTTC.

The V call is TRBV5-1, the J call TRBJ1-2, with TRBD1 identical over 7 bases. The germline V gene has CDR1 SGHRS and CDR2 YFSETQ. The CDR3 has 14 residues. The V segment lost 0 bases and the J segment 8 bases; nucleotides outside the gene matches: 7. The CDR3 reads CASSLEGASSGYTF. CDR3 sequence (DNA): TGCGCCAGCAGCTTGGAGGGGGCATCCTCCGGCTACACCTTC.